This TCR beta chain emerged from a study of cytomegalovirus exposure and HLA in healthy donors. General study findings and limits: According to reports, the classifier identified cytomegalovirus status with high specificity and sensitivity. The authors enumerated over 150 TCR beta chains as linked to cytomegalovirus. Available immune exposure information was restricted to CMV serostatus only.

Trimming removed 4 bases at V and 1 base at J, with 13 bases between. This CDR3 has 15 residues. The germline gives CDR1 SGHNT, CDR2 YYREEE (reference sequence). Details on this clone: No antigen is known for it.

Primers for the PCR totalled 60 Vbeta and 13 Jbeta. The method was immunoSEQ multiplex PCR; TCRdb's version includes in-frame clones alone and lacks a portion of them. The table lists 55,000 to 75,000 clones, about four fifths of them singletons. Specimen: PBMCs. The rearrangement uses TRBV5-4 and TRBJ2-3, with unresolved D. This sequence originates from a man aged 25-45 years in good health and CMV-seropositive. CDR3 coding DNA: TGTGCCAGCAGCCCAACTGCCGGTGGCACAGATACGCAGTATTTT. The encoded protein is CASSPTAGGTDTQYF.